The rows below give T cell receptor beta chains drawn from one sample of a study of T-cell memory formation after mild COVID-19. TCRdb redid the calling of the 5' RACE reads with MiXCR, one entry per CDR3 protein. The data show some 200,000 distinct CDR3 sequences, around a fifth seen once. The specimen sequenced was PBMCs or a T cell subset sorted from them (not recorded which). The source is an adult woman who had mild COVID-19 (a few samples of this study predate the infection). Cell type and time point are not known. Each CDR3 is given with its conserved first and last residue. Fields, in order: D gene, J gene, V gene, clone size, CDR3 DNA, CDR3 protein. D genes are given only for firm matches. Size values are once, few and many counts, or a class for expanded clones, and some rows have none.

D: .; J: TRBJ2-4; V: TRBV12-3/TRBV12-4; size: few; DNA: TGTGCCAGCAGGTACGGGACAGCGGGAAACATTCAGTACTTC; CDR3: CASRYGTAGNIQYF
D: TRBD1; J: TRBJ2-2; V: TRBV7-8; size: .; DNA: TGTGCCAGCAGCTTATCGACAGGGGGGTTCGTCGCCGGGGAGCTGTTTTTT; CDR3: CASSLSTGGFVAGELFF
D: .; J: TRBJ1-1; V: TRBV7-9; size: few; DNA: TGTGCCAGCAGCTTAAAGTGGACTGAAGCTTTCTTT; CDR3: CASSLKWTEAFF
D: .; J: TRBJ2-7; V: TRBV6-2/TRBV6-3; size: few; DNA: TGTGCCAGCAGTTACGGGGGCGAGCAGTACTTC; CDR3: CASSYGGEQYF
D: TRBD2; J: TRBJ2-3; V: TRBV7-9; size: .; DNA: TGTGCCAGCAGCCCGGGACTAGCGGGAGATGTGAGAACAGATACGCAGTATTTT; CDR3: CASSPGLAGDVRTDTQYF
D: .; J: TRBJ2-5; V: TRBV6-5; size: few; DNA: TGTGCCAGCAGTGCTGACACCCCCAGGGAGACCCAGTACTTC; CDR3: CASSADTPRETQYF
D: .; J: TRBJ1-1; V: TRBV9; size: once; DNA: TGTGCCAGCAGCGGACCTAACACTGAAGCTTTCTTT; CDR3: CASSGPNTEAFF
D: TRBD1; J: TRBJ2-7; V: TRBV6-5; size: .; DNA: TGTGCCAGCAGTTATGACGGGACAGGGGGCGCCTCCTACGAGCAGTACTTC; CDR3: CASSYDGTGGASYEQYF
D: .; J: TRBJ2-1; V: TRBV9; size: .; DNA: TGTGCCAGCAGCGTAGCTAATAGCGTGAGCTCCTACAATGAGCAGTTCTTC; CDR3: CASSVANSVSSYNEQFF
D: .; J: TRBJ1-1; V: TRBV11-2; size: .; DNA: TGTGCCAGCAGCACCCTGCGCGCTTCTGAAGCTTTCTTT; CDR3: CASSTLRASEAFF
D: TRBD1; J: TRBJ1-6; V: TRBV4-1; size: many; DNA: TGCGCCAGCAGCCTTCCAGGGGGCGATTATAATTCACCCCTCCACTTT; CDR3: CASSLPGGDYNSPLHF
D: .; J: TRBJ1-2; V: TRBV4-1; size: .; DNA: TGCGCCAGCAGCCAAGAAGGTGTGAGGGCTAACTATGGCTACACCTTC; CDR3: CASSQEGVRANYGYTF
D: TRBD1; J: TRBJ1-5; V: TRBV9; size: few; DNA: TGTGCCAGCAGCGTAGATGACAGGGGCAGCAATCAGCCCCAGCATTTT; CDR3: CASSVDDRGSNQPQHF
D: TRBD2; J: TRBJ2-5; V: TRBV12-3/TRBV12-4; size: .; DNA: TGTGCCAGCAGTTTTACGGGACTATCGGGAGAAGAGACCCAGTACTTC; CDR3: CASSFTGLSGEETQYF
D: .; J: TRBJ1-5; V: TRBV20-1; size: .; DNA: TGCAGTGGACTTTTAGGGGGTCAGCCCAAGCATTTT; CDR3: CSGLLGGQPKHF
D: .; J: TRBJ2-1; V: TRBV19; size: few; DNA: TGTGCCAGTAGTATTCGTACGGGCAATGAGCAGTTCTTC; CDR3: CASSIRTGNEQFF
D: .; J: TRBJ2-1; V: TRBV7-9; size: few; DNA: TGTGCCAGCACCCCAAGGGGCAATGAGCAGTTCTTC; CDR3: CASTPRGNEQFF
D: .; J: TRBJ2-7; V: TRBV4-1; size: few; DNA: TGCGCCAGCAGAGAGGGGACCACTCGGTACTTC; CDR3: CASREGTTRYF
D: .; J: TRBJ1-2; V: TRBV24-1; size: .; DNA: TGTGCCACCAGTGATTCAGGAATACAGGCGGTTAACTATGGCTACACCTTC; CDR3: CATSDSGIQAVNYGYTF
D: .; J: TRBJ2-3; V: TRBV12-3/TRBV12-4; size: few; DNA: TGTGCCAGCAGCTCCGCTACGTCTAGCACAGATACGCAGTATTTT; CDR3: CASSSATSSTDTQYF
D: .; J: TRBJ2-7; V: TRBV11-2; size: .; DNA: TGTGCCAGCAGCTTGGGAAAGGGCGGACTCTCCTCCTACGAGCAGTACTTC; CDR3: CASSLGKGGLSSYEQYF
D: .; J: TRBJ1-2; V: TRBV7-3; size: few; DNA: TGTGCCAGCAGCTTACTCCCATCTCACCTTTGGACGGACTATGGCTACACCTTC; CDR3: CASSLLPSHLWTDYGYTF
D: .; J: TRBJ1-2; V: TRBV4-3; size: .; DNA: TGCGCCAGCAGCCAAGAACCGCGGGGGGACTATGGCTACACCTTC; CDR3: CASSQEPRGDYGYTF
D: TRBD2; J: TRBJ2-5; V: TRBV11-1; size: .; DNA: TGTGCCAGCAGCTTAGAGCGGACTAGCGAAGAGACCCAGTACTTC; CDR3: CASSLERTSEETQYF
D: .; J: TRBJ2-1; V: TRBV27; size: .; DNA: TGTGCCAGCAGTTCCTCAGGGTTAGACCAGTTCTTC; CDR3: CASSSSGLDQFF
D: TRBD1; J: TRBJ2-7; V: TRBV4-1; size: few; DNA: TGCGCCAGCAGCCAGGAACCCTCCCGACAGGGCTCCTACGAGCAGTACTTC; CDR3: CASSQEPSRQGSYEQYF
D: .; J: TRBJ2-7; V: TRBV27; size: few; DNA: TGTGCCAGCAGTTGGGACCCCCGGGGGTCCTACGAGCAGTACTTC; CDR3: CASSWDPRGSYEQYF
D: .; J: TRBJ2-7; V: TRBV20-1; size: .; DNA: TGCAGTGCTAGAGATCATTCGATCCCCGGGCTCAGGCTGGGACCCTACGAGCAGTACTTC; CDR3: CSARDHSIPGLRLGPYEQYF
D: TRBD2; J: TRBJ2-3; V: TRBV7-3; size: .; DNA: TGTGCCAGCAGCTTAGGGTGGCGGGGGGTCACAGATACGCAGTATTTT; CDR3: CASSLGWRGVTDTQYF
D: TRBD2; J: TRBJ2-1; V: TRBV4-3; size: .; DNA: TGCGCCAGCAGCCAAGACTCACGGCTAGCGGTAAACCTGCCGAACAATGAGCAGTTCTTC; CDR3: CASSQDSRLAVNLPNNEQFF
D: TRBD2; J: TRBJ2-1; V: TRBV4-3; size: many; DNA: TGCGCCAGCAGCCAAGATCCGGGAGGGGCCTACAATGAGCAGTTCTTC; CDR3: CASSQDPGGAYNEQFF
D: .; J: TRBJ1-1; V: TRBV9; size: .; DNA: TGTGCCAGCAGCCCCCCGGGGGGGGGTTTAGGTACTGAAGCTTTCTTT; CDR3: CASSPPGGGLGTEAFF
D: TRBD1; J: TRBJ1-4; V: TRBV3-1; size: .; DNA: TGTGCCAGCAGCCAAGATGATCAGGGGGCAGTGAATGAAAAACTGTTTTTT; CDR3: CASSQDDQGAVNEKLFF